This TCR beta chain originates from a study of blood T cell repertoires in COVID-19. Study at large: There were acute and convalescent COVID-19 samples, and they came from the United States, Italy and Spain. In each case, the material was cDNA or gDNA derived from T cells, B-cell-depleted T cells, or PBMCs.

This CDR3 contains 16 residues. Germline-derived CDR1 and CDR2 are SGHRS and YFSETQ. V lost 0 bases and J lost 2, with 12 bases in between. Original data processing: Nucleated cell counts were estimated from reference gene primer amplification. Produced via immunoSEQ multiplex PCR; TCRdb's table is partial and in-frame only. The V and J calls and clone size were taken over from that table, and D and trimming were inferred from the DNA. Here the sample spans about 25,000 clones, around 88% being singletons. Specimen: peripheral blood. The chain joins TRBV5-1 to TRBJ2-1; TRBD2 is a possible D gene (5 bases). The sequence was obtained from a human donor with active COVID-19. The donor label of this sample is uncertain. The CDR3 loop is CASSLEAEMTYNEQFF. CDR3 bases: TGCGCCAGCAGCTTGGAAGCGGAGATGACCTACAATGAGCAGTTCTTC. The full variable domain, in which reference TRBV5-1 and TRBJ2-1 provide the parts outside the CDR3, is KAGVTQTPRYLIKTRGQQVTLSCSPISGHRSVSWYQQTPGQGLQFLFEYFSETQRNKGNFPGRFSGRQFSNSRSEMNVSTLELGDSALYLCASSLEAEMTYNEQFFGPGTRLTVL.